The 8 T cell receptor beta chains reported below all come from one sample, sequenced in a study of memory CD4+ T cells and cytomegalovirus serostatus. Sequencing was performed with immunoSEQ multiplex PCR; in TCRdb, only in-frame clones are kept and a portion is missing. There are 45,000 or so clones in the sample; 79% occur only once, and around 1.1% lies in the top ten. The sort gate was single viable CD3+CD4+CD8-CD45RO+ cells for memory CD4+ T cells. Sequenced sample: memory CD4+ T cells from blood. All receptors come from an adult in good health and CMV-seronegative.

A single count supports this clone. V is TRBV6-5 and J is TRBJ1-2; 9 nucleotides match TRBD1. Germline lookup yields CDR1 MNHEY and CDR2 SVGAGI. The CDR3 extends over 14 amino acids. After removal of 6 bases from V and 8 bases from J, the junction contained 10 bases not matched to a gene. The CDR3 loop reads CASRRGQGIGGYTF. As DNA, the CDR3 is TGTGCCAGCAGGCGGGGACAGGGAATAGGAGGCTACACCTTC.

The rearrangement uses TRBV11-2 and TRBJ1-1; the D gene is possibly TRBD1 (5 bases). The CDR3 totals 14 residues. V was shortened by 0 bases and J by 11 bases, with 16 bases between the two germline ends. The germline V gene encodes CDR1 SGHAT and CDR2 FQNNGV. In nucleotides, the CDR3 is TGTGCCAGCAGCTTAGACTCCGGGTCGCGGGGGGCTTTCTTT. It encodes CASSLDSGSRGAFF.

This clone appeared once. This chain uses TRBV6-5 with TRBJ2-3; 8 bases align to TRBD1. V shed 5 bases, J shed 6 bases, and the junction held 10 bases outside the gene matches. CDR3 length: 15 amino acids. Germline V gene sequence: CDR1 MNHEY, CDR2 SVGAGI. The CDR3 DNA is TGTGCCAGCAGTCCCGACAGGGGTGACACTGATACGCAGTATTTT. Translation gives CASSPDRGDTDTQYF.

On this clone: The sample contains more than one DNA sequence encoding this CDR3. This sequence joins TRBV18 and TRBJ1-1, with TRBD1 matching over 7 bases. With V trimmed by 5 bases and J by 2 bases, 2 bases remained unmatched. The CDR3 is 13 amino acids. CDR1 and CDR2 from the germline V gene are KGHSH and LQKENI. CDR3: CASSEGANTEAFF. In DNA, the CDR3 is TGTGCCAGCTCAGAGGGGGCAAACACTGAAGCTTTCTTT.

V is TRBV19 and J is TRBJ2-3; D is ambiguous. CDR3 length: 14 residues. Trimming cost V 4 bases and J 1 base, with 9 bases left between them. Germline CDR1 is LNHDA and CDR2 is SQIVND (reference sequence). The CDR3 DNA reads TGTGCCAGTAGTAAAGGGTCTGGCACAGATACGCAGTATTTT. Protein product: CASSKGSGTDTQYF.

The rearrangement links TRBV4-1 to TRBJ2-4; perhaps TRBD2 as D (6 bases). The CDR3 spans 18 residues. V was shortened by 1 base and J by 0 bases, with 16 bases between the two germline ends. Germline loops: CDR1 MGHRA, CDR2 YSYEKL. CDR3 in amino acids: CASSQGPAGKLAKNIQYF. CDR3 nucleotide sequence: TGCGCCAGCAGCCAAGGCCCGGCGGGGAAACTAGCCAAAAACATTCAGTACTTC.

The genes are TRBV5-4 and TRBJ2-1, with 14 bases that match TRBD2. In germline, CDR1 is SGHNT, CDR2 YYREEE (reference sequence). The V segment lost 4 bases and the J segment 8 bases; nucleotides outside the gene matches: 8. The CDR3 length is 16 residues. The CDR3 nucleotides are TGTGCCAGCAGCAGTCCCGGGACTAGCGGGAGCGATGAGCAGTTCTTC. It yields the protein CASSSPGTSGSDEQFF.

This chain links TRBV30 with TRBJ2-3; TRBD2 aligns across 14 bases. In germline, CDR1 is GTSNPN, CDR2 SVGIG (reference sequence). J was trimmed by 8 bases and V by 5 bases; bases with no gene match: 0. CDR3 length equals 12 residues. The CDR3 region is CAWGLAGGTQYF. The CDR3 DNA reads TGTGCCTGGGGACTAGCGGGAGGTACGCAGTATTTT.